What follows are 4 T cell receptor beta chains derived from one specimen sequenced in a study of T cell responses to AZD1222 COVID-19 vaccine. The data were produced by immunoSEQ multiplex PCR, yet TCRdb's version contains in-frame clones alone and is incomplete. The table lists 180,000 or so clones, about 89% of them singletons. Sequences were derived from peripheral blood, sampled on day 0 of AZD1222 vaccination. These receptor sequences come from an adult in good health.

The chain carries TRBV19 and TRBJ2-1; TRBD1 matches 8 bases. Germline V gene data show CDR1 as LNHDA and CDR2 as SQIVND (reference sequence). This CDR3 has 15 residues. J was trimmed by 6 bases and V by 5 bases; bases with no gene match: 9. DNA of the CDR3: TGTGCCAGTAGTGGCCGGGACAGGCAGTCCAATGAGCAGTTCTTC. This translates into CASSGRDRQSNEQFF.

The rearrangement uses TRBV28 and TRBJ2-3; possible D gene TRBD2, 6 bases. Trimming shortened V by 7 bases and J by 8 bases, and 16 bases separated the two germline ends. Looked up from germline, CDR1 is MDHEN and CDR2 is SYDVKM. This CDR3 has 13 residues. CDR3 loop: CASKAGPSATQYF. The CDR3 DNA sequence: TGTGCCAGCAAGGCGGGACCGTCAGCTACGCAGTATTTT.

The rearrangement links TRBV5-1 to TRBJ1-4; 10 nucleotides match TRBD1. This CDR3 comprises 15 residues. The junction had 6 bases not matched to a gene; V was cut back by 4 bases and J by 6 bases. Germline-derived CDR1 and CDR2 are SGHRS and YFSETQ. The CDR3: CASSRPGTGDEKLFF. The CDR3 DNA reads TGCGCCAGCAGCCGGCCCGGGACAGGGGATGAAAAACTGTTTTTT.

This clone was counted once. The genes are TRBV29-1 and TRBJ1-2; TRBD1 agrees at 11 bases. CDR1 SQVTM and CDR2 ANQGSEA come from the germline V gene. Losses at the gene ends were 5 bases for V and 5 bases for J; bases not matched to a gene: 7. This CDR3 has 14 amino acids. The CDR3 nucleotides read TGCAGCGTTAGAACCGGGACAGGGGGATATGGCTACACCTTC. Its translation: CSVRTGTGGYGYTF.